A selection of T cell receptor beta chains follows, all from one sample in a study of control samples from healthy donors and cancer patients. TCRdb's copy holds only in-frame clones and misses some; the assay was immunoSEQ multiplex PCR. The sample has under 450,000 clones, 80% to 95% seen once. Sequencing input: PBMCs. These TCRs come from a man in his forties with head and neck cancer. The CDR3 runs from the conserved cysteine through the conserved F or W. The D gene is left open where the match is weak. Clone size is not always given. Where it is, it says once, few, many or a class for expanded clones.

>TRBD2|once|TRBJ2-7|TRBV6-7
TGTGCCAGCATTCCCTCGGATAGCGGGAGTTCCTACGAGCAGTACTTC
CASIPSDSGSSYEQYF
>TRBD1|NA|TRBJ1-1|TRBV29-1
TGCAGCGTTGCCTCTAGTAGGGGGCATGAAGCTTTCTTT
CSVASSRGHEAFF
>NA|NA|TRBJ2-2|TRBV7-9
TGTGCCAGCAGCACACCCGAGGGGCGGAACCCCGGGGAGCTGTTTTTT
CASSTPEGRNPGELFF
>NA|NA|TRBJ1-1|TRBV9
TGTGCCAGCAGCGGCCAGAACATGAACACTGAAGCTTTCTTT
CASSGQNMNTEAFF
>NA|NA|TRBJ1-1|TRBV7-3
TGTGCCAGCAGCCCCCAGGCGGCTGACACTGAAGCTTTCTTT
CASSPQAADTEAFF
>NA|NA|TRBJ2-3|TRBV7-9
TGTGCCAGCAGTCTGGTGGCAGATACGCAGTATTTT
CASSLVADTQYF
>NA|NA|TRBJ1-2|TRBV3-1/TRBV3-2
TGTGCCAGCAGCCAAGACGCGTTAGACTATGGCTACACCTTC
CASSQDALDYGYTF
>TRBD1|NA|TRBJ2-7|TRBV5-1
TGCGCCAGCAGCTTACAGGGGGTTTCCTACGAGCAGTACTTC
CASSLQGVSYEQYF
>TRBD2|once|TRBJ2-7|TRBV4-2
TGTGCCAGCAGCCCCCCCGGGGGGGCCTACGAGCAGTACTTC
CASSPPGGAYEQYF
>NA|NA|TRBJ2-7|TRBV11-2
TGTGCCAGCAGCCTGCAGCGGACAGCGATCTACGAGCAGTACTTC
CASSLQRTAIYEQYF
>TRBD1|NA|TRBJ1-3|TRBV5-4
TGTGCCAGCAGCTACTGGACAGGGTCGGTTGGAAACACCATATATTTT
CASSYWTGSVGNTIYF
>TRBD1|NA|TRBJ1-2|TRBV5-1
TGCGCCAGCAGCAAGGGACAGGGTAGTAGTCGGGACTATGGCTACACCTTC
CASSKGQGSSRDYGYTF
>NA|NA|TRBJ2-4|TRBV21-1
TGTGCCAGCAGCAAATTCATTGGGGGACCCTTAGCCAAAAACATTCAGTACTTC
CASSKFIGGPLAKNIQYF
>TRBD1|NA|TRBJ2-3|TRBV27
TGTGCCAGCACCTTCCGGGACAGGGGCACAGATACGCAGTATTTT
CASTFRDRGTDTQYF
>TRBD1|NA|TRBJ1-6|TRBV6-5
TGTGCCAGCAGTTTACCCGGGACAGGACATAATTCACCCCTCCACTTT
CASSLPGTGHNSPLHF
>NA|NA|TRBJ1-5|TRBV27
TGTGCCAGCAGTTTGCAGGGAGATCAGCCCCAGCATTTT
CASSLQGDQPQHF
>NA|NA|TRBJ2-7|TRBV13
TGTGCCAGCAGCAACCAGATAAGCTCCTACGAGCAGTACTTC
CASSNQISSYEQYF
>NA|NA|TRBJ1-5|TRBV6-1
TGTGCCAGCAGTGAGGTTCCAGATAGCAATCAGCCCCAGCATTTT
CASSEVPDSNQPQHF
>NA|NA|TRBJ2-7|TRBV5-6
TGTGCCAGCAGCCTCGACAGAGACTTATACGAGCAGTACTTC
CASSLDRDLYEQYF
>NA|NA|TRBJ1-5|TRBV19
TGTGCCAGTAGGGGAGATAGCAATCAGCCCCAGCATTTT
CASRGDSNQPQHF
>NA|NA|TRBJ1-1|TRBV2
TGTGCCAGCAGTGTAGGGTTTTCTGAAGCTTTCTTT
CASSVGFSEAFF
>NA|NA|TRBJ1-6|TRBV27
TGTGCCAGCAGCCCGCCTTCGGGCTCACCCCTCCACTTT
CASSPPSGSPLHF
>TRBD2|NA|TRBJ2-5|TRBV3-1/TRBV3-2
TGTGCCAGCAGCCAAGTAGGGACTAGCGGGGGAGGGACCCAGTACTTC
CASSQVGTSGGGTQYF
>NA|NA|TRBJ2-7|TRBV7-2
TGTGCCAGCAGCCCATGGACTTCTACCTACGAGCAGTACTTC
CASSPWTSTYEQYF
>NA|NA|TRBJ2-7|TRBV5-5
TGTGCCAGCAGCTTGGCCGGGTCACCCAGCTCCTACGAGCAGTACTTC
CASSLAGSPSSYEQYF
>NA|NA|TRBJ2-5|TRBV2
TGTGCCAGCGGGGTCTCTCAGGGGGGAAGGAAGACCCAGTACTTC
CASGVSQGGRKTQYF
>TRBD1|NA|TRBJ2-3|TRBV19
TGTGCCAGTAGTCAGGGGGTGGCGGACACAGATACGCAGTATTTT
CASSQGVADTDTQYF
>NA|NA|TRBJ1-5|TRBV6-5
TGTGCCAGCAGGCAATCAGGGAATAGCAATCAGCCCCAGCATTTT
CASRQSGNSNQPQHF
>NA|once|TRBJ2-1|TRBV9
TGTGCCAGCAGCGTAACCGGGCGGGATTCCAATGAGCAGTTCTTC
CASSVTGRDSNEQFF
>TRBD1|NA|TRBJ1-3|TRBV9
TGTGCCAGCAGCGTAACCTCGAAACAGGGGGTTTCGTCTGGAAACACCATATATTTT
CASSVTSKQGVSSGNTIYF
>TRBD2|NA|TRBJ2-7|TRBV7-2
TGTGCCAGCAGTTTCGGACTAGCGGGGGCCTACGAGCAGTACTTC
CASSFGLAGAYEQYF
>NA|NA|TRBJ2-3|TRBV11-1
TGTGCCAGCAGCCGAGACAGGAGCACAGATACGCAGTATTTT
CASSRDRSTDTQYF
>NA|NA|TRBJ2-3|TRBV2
TGTGCCAGCACCTGGCAGCCTAGCACAGATACGCAGTATTTT
CASTWQPSTDTQYF
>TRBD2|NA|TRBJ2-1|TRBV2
TGTGCCGCCACGAGGGGAGCGGGAGTCAATGAGCAGTTCTTC
CAATRGAGVNEQFF
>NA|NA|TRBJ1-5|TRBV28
TGTGCCAGCAGTCCCTCCCATGGGAATCAGCCCCAGCATTTT
CASSPSHGNQPQHF
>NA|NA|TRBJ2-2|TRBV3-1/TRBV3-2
TGTGCCAGCAGCCACGGGGCTACCGGGGAGCTGTTTTTT
CASSHGATGELFF
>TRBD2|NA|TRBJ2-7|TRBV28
TGTGCCAGCAGTTCCCCGACTAGCCGGAGCTCCTACGAGCAGTACTTC
CASSSPTSRSSYEQYF
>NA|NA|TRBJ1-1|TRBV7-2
TGTGCCAGCAGCTTAGGACGTCAAACTGAAGCTTTCTTT
CASSLGRQTEAFF
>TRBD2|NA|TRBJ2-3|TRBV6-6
TGTGCCAGCAGCCCCGCGGGGGCAGATACGCAGTATTTT
CASSPAGADTQYF
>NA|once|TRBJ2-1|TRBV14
TGTGCCAGCAGCCCGGGACGACCGGGATACAATGAGCAGTTCTTC
CASSPGRPGYNEQFF
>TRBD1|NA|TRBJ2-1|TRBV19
TGTGCCAGTAGTATTAGCACAGGGGGCATCTACAATGAGCAGTTCTTC
CASSISTGGIYNEQFF
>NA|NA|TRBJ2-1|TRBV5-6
TGTGCCAGCAGCACCCAAAGGGGTGAGCAGTTCTTC
CASSTQRGEQFF
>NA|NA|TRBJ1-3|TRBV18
TGTGCCAGCTCAATTGAAAGCTCTGGAAACACCATATATTTT
CASSIESSGNTIYF
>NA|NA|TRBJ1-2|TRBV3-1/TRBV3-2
TGTGCCAGCAGCCTCCTTGAAGGGTACTACACCTTC
CASSLLEGYYTF
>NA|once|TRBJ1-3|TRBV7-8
TGTGCCAGCAGCTTAGGCAAAGGACTGTTTGGAAACACCATATATTTT
CASSLGKGLFGNTIYF
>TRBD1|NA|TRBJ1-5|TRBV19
TGTGCCAGTACGCGGACAGGGCCTAATCAGCCCCAGCATTTT
CASTRTGPNQPQHF
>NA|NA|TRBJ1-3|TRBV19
TGTGCCAGTAGGTCCCTCGGAAACACCATATATTTT
CASRSLGNTIYF
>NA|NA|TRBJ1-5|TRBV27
TGTGCCAGCGGCCATAAACGGCAGGGAGGGCAGCCCCAGCATTTT
CASGHKRQGGQPQHF
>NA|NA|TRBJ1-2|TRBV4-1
TGCGCCAGCAGCCGACAGACGGGGACTAACTATGGCTACACCTTC
CASSRQTGTNYGYTF
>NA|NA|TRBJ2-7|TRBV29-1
TGCAGCGTTGCTCCGGGCTCCTACGAGCAGTACTTC
CSVAPGSYEQYF
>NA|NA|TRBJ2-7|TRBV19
TGTGCCAGTAGTATAGGAGACGGCCCCTACGAGCAGTACTTC
CASSIGDGPYEQYF
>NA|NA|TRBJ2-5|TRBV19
TGTGCCAGTAGTAGGGCCATACAAGAGACCCAGTACTTC
CASSRAIQETQYF
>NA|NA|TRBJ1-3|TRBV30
TGTGCCTGGACAGTCTTCTCTGGAAACACCATATATTTT
CAWTVFSGNTIYF
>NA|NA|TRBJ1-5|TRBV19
TGTGCCAGTAGTGCAGCCACTAGCAATCAGCCCCAGCATTTT
CASSAATSNQPQHF
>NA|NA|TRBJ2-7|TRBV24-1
TGTGCCACCAGTGATTCCACTAGACAGGACACCTCCTACGAGCAGTACTTC
CATSDSTRQDTSYEQYF